The 30 T cell receptor beta chains below all came from one sample that was sequenced in a study of CD8 T cells in ankylosing spondylitis (TCRdb year 2017). Libraries were prepared through 5' RACE. Instrument used: Illumina HiSeq 2500. TCRdb applied fastp at Q25 and MiXCR to the public reads, then kept only in-frame beta chains. Every distinct CDR3 protein forms one entry, paired with its most common genes and DNA. The sample records 85,000 to 90,000 distinct CDR3 sequences, around 30% of which are singletons. Around 56% of the sample is taken by the ten largest. The sample consisted of blood, either unsorted or a sorted T cell fraction (not recorded which). All receptors come from a male donor with ankylosing spondylitis or in good health (not recorded which).

This clonotype has a handful of counts. The V call is TRBV5-1, the J call TRBJ2-5; D is possibly TRBD2 (5 bases). The CDR3 sequence is 16 residues long. CDR1 and CDR2 (germline): SGHRS, YFSETQ. V lost 2 bases and J lost 5, with 19 bases in between. The CDR3 DNA is TGCGCCAGCAGCTTATACAGCTTCTTCACTAGGGAGACCCAGTACTTC. Translating gives CASSLYSFFTRETQYF.

This clonotype was recorded at least ten times. The chain joins TRBV7-2 to TRBJ2-1, with 9 bases fitting TRBD1. This CDR3 comprises 14 residues. With 1 base clipped from V and 5 bases from J, the junction kept 0 bases outside the gene matches. CDR1 and CDR2 from the germline V gene are SGHTA and FQGNSA. As DNA, the CDR3 is TGTGCCAGCAGCTTAGACAGGGGGCACAATGAGCAGTTCTTC. The encoded protein is CASSLDRGHNEQFF.

The rearrangement uses TRBV12-3 or TRBV12-4 and TRBJ2-5; 12 nucleotides agree with TRBD2. This CDR3 is 17 amino acids long. The J segment lost 1 base and the V segment lost 6 bases, leaving 9 bases of the junction unmatched. The CDR3 protein is CASSTPGLAGVQETQYF. In DNA form, the CDR3 reads TGTGCCAGCAGCACACCGGGACTAGCGGGCGTCCAAGAGACCCAGTACTTC.

This clonotype was seen only a few times. This sequence joins TRBV6-1 and TRBJ2-1; tentatively, D is TRBD1 (5 bases). The CDR3 runs 13 residues. Per germline, CDR1 MNHNS and CDR2 SASEGT. Between the trimmed V and J ends, which lost 1 base and 9 bases, there was a span of 10 bases. The DNA for the CDR3 is TGTGCCAGCAGTGAAGAAGGAAGGGGTGAGCAGTTCTTC. This encodes CASSEEGRGEQFF.

CDR3 bases: TGTGCCAGCAGTGCGGCGGGACCGAACACCGGGGAGCTGTTTTTT. Its translation is CASSAAGPNTGELFF. This chain links TRBV25-1 with TRBJ2-2, with D perhaps TRBD2 (6 bases). The germline gives CDR1 MGHDK, CDR2 SYGVNS. V was pared by 4 bases and J by 0 bases, with 9 bases between. CDR3 length: 15 residues. Drawing the rest from reference TRBV25-1 and TRBJ2-2, the complete variable domain is EADIYQTPRYLVIGTGKKITLECSQTMGHDKMYWYQQDPGMELHLIHYSYGVNSTEKGDLSSESTVSRIRTEHFPLTLESARPSHTSQYLCASSAAGPNTGELFFGEGSRLTVL.

V usage is TRBV19 and J usage is TRBJ1-1; 11 positions match TRBD1. The J segment lost 5 bases and the V segment lost 7 bases, leaving 6 bases of the junction unmatched. Per germline, CDR1 LNHDA and CDR2 SQIVND (reference sequence). The CDR3 contains 14 residues. The DNA for the CDR3 is TGTGCCAGTACGGACAGGGGGCGATTAACTGAAGCTTTCTTT. Translating gives CASTDRGRLTEAFF.

The sample holds many counts of this clonotype. V usage is TRBV6-6 and J usage is TRBJ2-7, with D tentatively TRBD2 (5 bases). The CDR3 loop spans 13 amino acids. The germline V gene has CDR1 MNHNY and CDR2 SVGAGI (reference sequence). V lost 4 bases, J lost 2 bases, and 9 bases lay in between. For the CDR3, the DNA is TGTGCCAGCAGTTGGACGAGGGCCTACGAGCAGTACTTC. Protein sequence: CASSWTRAYEQYF.

This clonotype was observed a handful of times. This chain uses TRBV29-1 with TRBJ2-1; D ambiguous. The CDR3 length is 14 residues. Germline V CDR1 and CDR2: SQVTM, ANQGSEA. Trimming pared 4 bases from V and 12 bases from J, leaving 22 bases between. CDR3 region: CSVVPNSQSNPQFF. The CDR3 bases are TGCAGCGTTGTGCCAAATAGCCAGTCTAACCCGCAGTTCTTC.

This clonotype was seen a few times. J is TRBJ1-1 and V is TRBV7-6; TRBD1 aligns across 8 bases. V lost 8 bases to trimming and J lost 6 bases; unmatched junction nucleotides: 8. The CDR3 contains 13 residues. Germline V gene data show CDR1 as SGHVS and CDR2 as FNYEAQ. CDR3 bases: TGTGCCAGCGCTGACAGGGGAAGCCCTGAAGCTTTCTTT. Its translation is CASADRGSPEAFF.

Ten or more counts support this clonotype. V is TRBV3-1 and J is TRBJ2-5; a possible D gene is TRBD1 (5 bases). V lost 9 bases to trimming and J lost 2 bases, with 10 bases between them. The CDR3 loop spans 12 amino acids. CDR1 LGHDT and CDR2 YNNKEL come from the germline V gene (reference sequence). DNA for the CDR3: TGTGCCAGTGACGACAGTCAAGAGACCCAGTACTTC. It translates to CASDDSQETQYF.

V and J are TRBV12-3 or TRBV12-4 and TRBJ2-1; D call uncertain. V was cut by 8 bases and J by 13 bases, with 9 bases left in between. CDR3 size: 9 residues. For the CDR3, the DNA is TGTGCCAGCGGCCAGCGCCAGTTCTTC. This codes for CASGQRQFF.

This chain uses TRBV20-1 with TRBJ2-3; 8 bases map to TRBD1. The CDR3 runs 14 residues. Germline V CDR1 and CDR2: DFQATT, SNEGSKA (reference sequence). V gave up 6 bases and J gave up 1 base; unmatched junction bases: 6. The CDR3 sequence: CSARDRIRTDTQYF. The CDR3 bases are TGCAGTGCCCGGGACAGGATACGCACAGATACGCAGTATTTT.

The chain carries TRBV5-1 and TRBJ2-7; 9 bases are a match to TRBD1. V gave up 4 bases and J gave up 2 bases; unmatched junction bases: 10. The CDR3 spans 16 residues. Germline-derived CDR1 and CDR2 are SGHRS and YFSETQ. CDR3 DNA: TGCGCCAGCAGCCCAGCTAGAGGGACAGGGCCCTACGAGCAGTACTTC. Its protein product is CASSPARGTGPYEQYF.

This clonotype has just a few counts. This rearrangement joins TRBV7-8 to TRBJ2-3; TRBD1 agrees at 7 bases. The CDR3 sequence is 16 residues long. Looked up from germline, CDR1 is SGHVS and CDR2 is FQNEAQ. The ends lost 5 bases at V and 3 bases at J; junction bases unmatched: 11. CDR3 residues: CASSPRQGSRTDTQYF. CDR3 DNA: TGTGCCAGCAGCCCTAGACAGGGAAGTAGGACAGATACGCAGTATTTT.

This clonotype showed up just a few times. The rearrangement uses TRBV18 and TRBJ2-1; D remains ambiguous. The CDR3 length is 13 residues. V shed 3 bases and J shed 9 bases, with 12 bases lying between them. CDR1 and CDR2 (germline): KGHSH, LQKENI. The CDR3 DNA reads TGTGCCAGCTCACCGATTTTACACGTTGAGCAGTTCTTC. It translates to CASSPILHVEQFF. Filled out from reference TRBV18 and TRBJ2-1, the complete variable domain reads NAGVMQNPRHLVRRRGQEARLRCSPMKGHSHVYWYRQLPEEGLKFMVYLQKENIIDESGMPKERFSAEFPKEGPSILRIQQVVRGDSAAYFCASSPILHVEQFFGPGTRLTVL.

In its sample, this clonotype was seen once. The genes are TRBV27 and TRBJ2-7; D call uncertain. V lost 8 bases and J 3 bases, leaving 2 bases between the germline ends. The germline gives CDR1 MNHEY, CDR2 SMNVEV (reference sequence). CDR3 length: 9 residues. The CDR3 nucleotides are TGTGCCAGCGGCTACGAGCAGTACTTC. This sequence encodes CASGYEQYF.

This clonotype was recorded only once. V and J are TRBV7-9 and TRBJ2-1; TRBD2 agrees at 12 bases. The germline V gene has CDR1 SEHNR and CDR2 FQNEAQ (reference sequence). V shed 2 bases and J 0 bases; nucleotides not matched to a gene: 2. The length of the CDR3 is 17 residues. The CDR3: CASSLSSGGASYNEQFF. The CDR3 coding sequence is TGTGCCAGCAGCTTATCTAGCGGGGGGGCCTCCTACAATGAGCAGTTCTTC.

A word on this clonotype: One base away lies a much larger clone, so this may be a sequencing read error. The chain couples TRBV29-1 to TRBJ1-3, with D maybe TRBD1 (5 bases). CDR3 length: 14 residues. V dropped 7 bases and J dropped 4 bases, with 17 bases sitting between them. CDR1 is SQVTM, CDR2 ANQGSEA, per germline. The CDR3 region has the DNA TGCAGCGGTGACCCAACAGGTTCGGGAAACACCATATATTTT. Translating gives CSGDPTGSGNTIYF.

This clonotype came up a few times. This chain joins TRBV5-1 and TRBJ1-4, with D possibly matching TRBD1 (6 bases). V was cut by 0 bases and J by 0 bases, with 12 bases left in between. CDR3 length: 17 amino acids. Germline-derived CDR1 and CDR2 are SGHRS and YFSETQ. CDR3 protein: CASSLDGGTATNEKLFF. For the CDR3, the DNA is TGCGCCAGCAGCTTGGATGGGGGCACAGCAACTAATGAAAAACTGTTTTTT.

There are a few counts of this clonotype. The gene calls are TRBV20-1 and TRBJ1-4; D is perhaps TRBD1 (5 bases). The CDR3 is made up of 13 amino acids. Germline-derived CDR1 and CDR2 are DFQATT and SNEGSKA (reference sequence). V was shortened by 2 bases and J by 7 bases, with 11 bases between the two germline ends. CDR3 DNA sequence: TGCAGTGCTAGACAGGGATTTGGTGAAAAACTGTTTTTT. Amino acids: CSARQGFGEKLFF.

The chain combines TRBV15 with TRBJ2-3; D gene ambiguous. Germline V CDR1 and CDR2: LNHNV, YYDKDF (reference sequence). The V and J ends lost 8 bases and 0 bases respectively, with 12 bases between them. The CDR3 runs to 14 residues. The CDR3 reads CATRGRISTDTQYF. In nucleotides, the CDR3 is TGTGCCACCCGAGGTAGGATTAGCACAGATACGCAGTATTTT.

The V and J genes are TRBV5-1 and TRBJ1-1; D possibly corresponds to TRBD1 (5 bases). Between the trimmed V and J ends, which lost 2 bases and 5 bases, there was a span of 16 bases. Germline V gives CDR1 SGHRS, CDR2 YFSETQ. There are 15 residues in the CDR3. For the CDR3, the DNA is TGCGCCAGCAGCTTAACGGGGACGGCGGAGACTGAAGCTTTCTTT. Its translation: CASSLTGTAETEAFF.

The chain recombines TRBV5-5 with TRBJ2-1; 16 bases agree with TRBD2. From germline, CDR1 is SGHKS and CDR2 YYEKEE (reference sequence). The CDR3 sequence is 16 residues long. Trimming took 2 bases from V and 12 from J; bases not matched to a gene: 8. The CDR3 loop is CASSFGGTSGRVRQFF. The CDR3 DNA is TGTGCCAGCAGCTTTGGTGGGACTAGCGGGAGGGTCCGGCAGTTCTTC.

A few counts support this clonotype. The chain employs TRBV20-1 and TRBJ2-3; 13 nucleotides match TRBD2. V dropped 6 bases and J dropped 6; count of bases not matched to a gene: 9. The CDR3 contains 15 residues. Germline CDR1 and CDR2: DFQATT and SNEGSKA (reference sequence). The CDR3 region has the DNA TGCAGTGCGCAAACTAGCGGGGGGGCCGAGGATACGCAGTATTTT. Residues: CSAQTSGGAEDTQYF.

Note on this clonotype: A read error may account for a junction end that differs from germline. This chain connects TRBV5-1 to TRBJ2-2; D tentatively reads TRBD1 or TRBD2 (5 bases each). The CDR3 extends over 15 amino acids. The V gene's germline CDR1 is SGHRS and CDR2 YFSETQ. The CDR3 nucleotides read TGCGCCAGCAGCTTGGAGCGGTCGGACACCGGGGAGCTGTTTTTC. It codes for CASSLERSDTGELFF.

This sequence joins TRBV20-1 and TRBJ2-5, with a weak D call TRBD2 (5 bases). Trimming cost V 5 bases and J 5 bases, with 21 bases left between them. This CDR3 spans 15 amino acids. Germline V gives CDR1 DFQATT, CDR2 SNEGSKA (reference sequence). The CDR3 loop is CSARVWRAPRETQYF. For the CDR3, the DNA is TGCAGTGCTCGGGTGTGGCGGGCCCCGAGGGAGACCCAGTACTTC.

The V call is TRBV5-1, the J call TRBJ2-1, with 10 bases matching TRBD2. Germline CDR1 and CDR2: SGHRS and YFSETQ. The junction had 6 bases not matched to a gene; V was cut back by 4 bases and J by 5 bases. The CDR3 sequence is 15 residues long. CDR3 protein: CASSPLAGEDNEQFF. In DNA form, the CDR3 reads TGCGCCAGCAGCCCGCTAGCGGGAGAGGACAATGAGCAGTTCTTC. Looking up the rest from reference TRBV5-1 and TRBJ2-1 gives the full variable domain: KAGVTQTPRYLIKTRGQQVTLSCSPISGHRSVSWYQQTPGQGLQFLFEYFSETQRNKGNFPGRFSGRQFSNSRSEMNVSTLELGDSALYLCASSPLAGEDNEQFFGPGTRLTVL.

The chain carries TRBV10-3 and TRBJ2-1; D remains unclear. CDR3 size: 15 residues. Trimming pared 3 bases from V and 1 base from J, leaving 10 bases between. Looked up from germline, CDR1 is ENHRY and CDR2 is SYGVKD. Written as DNA, the CDR3 is TGTGCCATCAGTGAAAGTCACGGATCCTACAATGAGCAGTTCTTC. Protein product: CAISESHGSYNEQFF.

The chain couples TRBV5-1 to TRBJ2-3; perhaps TRBD1 as D (6 bases). This CDR3 comprises 17 residues. The germline CDR1 and CDR2 sequences are SGHRS and YFSETQ. The germline V and J ends were trimmed by 5 bases and 2 bases, with 21 bases remaining between them. The CDR3 protein is CASSQGPPRTFTDTQYF. The CDR3 region has the DNA TGCGCCAGCAGTCAGGGGCCCCCTCGAACTTTCACAGATACGCAGTATTTT.

On this clonotype: One junction end disagrees with the germline gene, perhaps due to a read error. The chain recombines TRBV7-7 with TRBJ2-2; the D is unclear. Germline CDR1 is SSHAT and CDR2 is FNYEAQ (reference sequence). The CDR3 contains 15 residues. This chain's CDR3 is CASSLGNANTGELFF. CDR3 nucleotides: TGTGCTAGCAGCTTAGGGAACGCGAACACCGGGGAGCTGTTTTTT.